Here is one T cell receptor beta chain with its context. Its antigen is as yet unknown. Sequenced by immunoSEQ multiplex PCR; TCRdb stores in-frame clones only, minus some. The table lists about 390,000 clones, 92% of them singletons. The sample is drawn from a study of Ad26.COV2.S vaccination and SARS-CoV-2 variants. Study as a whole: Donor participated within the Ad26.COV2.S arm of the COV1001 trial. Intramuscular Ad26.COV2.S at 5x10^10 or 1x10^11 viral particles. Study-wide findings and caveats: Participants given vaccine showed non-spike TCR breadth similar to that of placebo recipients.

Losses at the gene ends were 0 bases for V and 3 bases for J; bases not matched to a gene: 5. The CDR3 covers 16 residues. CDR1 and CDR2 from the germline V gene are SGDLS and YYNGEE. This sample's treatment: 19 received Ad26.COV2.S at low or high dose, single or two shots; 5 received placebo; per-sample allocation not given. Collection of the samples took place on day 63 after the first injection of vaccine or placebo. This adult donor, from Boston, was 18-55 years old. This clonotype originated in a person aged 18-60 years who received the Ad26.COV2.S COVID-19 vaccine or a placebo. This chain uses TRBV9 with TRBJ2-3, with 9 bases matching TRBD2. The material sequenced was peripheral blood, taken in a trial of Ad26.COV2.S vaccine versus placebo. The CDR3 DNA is TGTGCCAGCAGCGTAGGGATAGCGGGGGTAACAGATACGCAGTATTTT. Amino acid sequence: CASSVGIAGVTDTQYF.